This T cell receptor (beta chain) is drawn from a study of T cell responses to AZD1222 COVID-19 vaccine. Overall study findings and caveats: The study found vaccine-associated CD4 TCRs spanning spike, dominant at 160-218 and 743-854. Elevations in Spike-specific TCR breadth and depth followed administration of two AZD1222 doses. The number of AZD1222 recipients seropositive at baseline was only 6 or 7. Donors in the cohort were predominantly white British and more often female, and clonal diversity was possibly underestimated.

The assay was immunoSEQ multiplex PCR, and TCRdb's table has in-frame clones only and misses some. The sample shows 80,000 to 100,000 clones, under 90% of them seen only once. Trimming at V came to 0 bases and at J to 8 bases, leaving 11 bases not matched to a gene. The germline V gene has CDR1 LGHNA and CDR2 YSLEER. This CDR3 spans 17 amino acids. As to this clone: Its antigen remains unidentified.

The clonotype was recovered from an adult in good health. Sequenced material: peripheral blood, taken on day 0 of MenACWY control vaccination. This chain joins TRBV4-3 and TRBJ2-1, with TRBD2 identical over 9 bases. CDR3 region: CASSQDPAGGAFDEQFF. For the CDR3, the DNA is TGCGCCAGCAGCCAAGATCCAGCGGGGGGTGCCTTTGATGAGCAGTTCTTC.